The rows below give T cell receptor beta chains drawn from one sample of a study of T cell repertoires in cytomegalovirus infection. Using its own MiXCR run on the reads, TCRdb lists one record per CDR3 protein. The sample has roughly 150,000 distinct CDR3 sequences, 20% to 30% seen once; the top ten hold approximately 9.9%. Sequencing used PBMCs. These receptors originate from a human donor in good health (CMV status not recorded). Some clones in this sample may be carry-over from other donors' samples. Both conserved end residues are part of each CDR3. D genes are given only for firm matches. Only part of the rows carry a size: once, few, many, or a class if the clone is expanded.

clone size | D gene | J gene | V gene | CDR3 protein | CDR3 DNA
. | . | TRBJ2-1 | TRBV7-6 | CASSLAESLDGASYNEQFF | TGTGCCAGCAGCTTAGCTGAGAGTCTAGATGGGGCCTCCTACAATGAGCAGTTCTTC
. | TRBD1 | TRBJ2-2 | TRBV15 | CATSRGQVGELFF | TGTGCCACCAGCAGGGGACAGGTCGGGGAGCTGTTTTTT
. | TRBD1 | TRBJ2-7 | TRBV7-3 | CASSPERGRGAYEQYF | TGTGCCAGCAGCCCAGAGAGGGGGCGTGGGGCCTACGAGCAGTACTTC
. | . | TRBJ1-2 | TRBV11-2 | CASTLYGYGYTF | TGTGCCAGCACCCTTTATGGCTATGGCTACACCTTC
. | TRBD2 | TRBJ2-1 | TRBV6-5 | CASIEWTSGRYEQFF | TGTGCCAGCATTGAATGGACTAGCGGGAGGTATGAGCAGTTCTTC
few | . | TRBJ1-2 | TRBV20-1 | CSASRQENYGYTF | TGCAGTGCTAGCCGACAGGAAAACTATGGCTACACCTTC
few | TRBD1 | TRBJ2-5 | TRBV5-6 | CASSLLTGNLQETQYF | TGTGCCAGCAGCTTGTTGACAGGGAACCTACAAGAGACCCAGTACTTC
. | TRBD1 | TRBJ2-1 | TRBV20-1 | CSAPTGSRTLYNNEQFF | TGCAGTGCTCCGACAGGGTCGAGGACCCTCTACAACAATGAGCAGTTCTTC
many | . | TRBJ1-2 | TRBV7-8 | CASSLEGRSNYGYTF | TGTGCCAGCAGCTTAGAAGGGCGATCTAACTATGGCTACACCTTC
many | . | TRBJ2-6 | TRBV5-5 | CASSASIGGANVLTF | TGTGCCAGCAGCGCTAGTATCGGTGGGGCCAACGTCCTGACTTTC
. | . | TRBJ2-1 | TRBV12-3/TRBV12-4 | CASSLVQGPYNEQFF | TGTGCCAGCAGTTTAGTCCAGGGCCCCTACAATGAGCAGTTCTTC
few | TRBD2 | TRBJ2-3 | TRBV19 | CASRGLGATDTQYF | TGTGCCAGTAGGGGACTAGGAGCGACAGATACGCAGTATTTT
few | . | TRBJ1-6 | TRBV12-3/TRBV12-4 | CASSPQPQANSPLHF | TGTGCCAGCAGCCCTCAACCCCAGGCTAATTCACCCCTCCACTTT
many | TRBD2 | TRBJ2-4 | TRBV7-2 | CASSLPGLAGGGVAKNIQYF | TGTGCCAGCAGCCTCCCCGGACTAGCGGGAGGAGGTGTGGCCAAAAACATTCAGTACTTC
. | . | TRBJ2-3 | TRBV12-5 | CASGLAGVDTQYF | TGTGCTAGTGGTTTGGCGGGAGTAGATACGCAGTATTTT
many | . | TRBJ1-1 | TRBV7-8 | CASSFPTGGARGEAFF | TGTGCCAGCAGCTTCCCTACCGGGGGCGCCAGGGGTGAAGCTTTCTTT
many | . | TRBJ2-5 | TRBV11-3 | CASSPGEREEVETQYF | TGTGCCAGCAGCCCAGGGGAAAGGGAGGAGGTGGAGACCCAGTACTTC
. | TRBD1 | TRBJ1-5 | TRBV4-1 | CASSQVIRDRDNQPQHF | TGCGCCAGCAGCCAAGTCATCAGGGACAGGGACAATCAGCCCCAGCATTTT
. | . | TRBJ1-2 | TRBV28 | CASSLLAGGYGYTF | TGTGCCAGCAGTTTATTAGCAGGAGGCTATGGCTACACCTTC
many | TRBD2 | TRBJ2-5 | TRBV20-1 | CSARDGGSGVNGETQYF | TGCAGTGCTAGAGATGGGGGTAGCGGGGTTAATGGGGAGACCCAGTACTTC
few | . | TRBJ2-4 | TRBV30 | CAWIEGAKNIQYF | TGTGCCTGGATTGAAGGGGCCAAAAACATTCAGTACTTC
. | TRBD1 | TRBJ2-7 | TRBV20-1 | CSARTFRQGAYEQYF | TGCAGTGCTAGAACGTTCCGACAGGGGGCCTACGAGCAGTACTTC
. | TRBD2 | TRBJ2-1 | TRBV27 | CASSWDVAGGSSYNEQFF | TGTGCCAGCAGTTGGGACGTTGCGGGGGGAAGCTCCTACAATGAGCAGTTCTTC